This is a list of T cell receptor beta chains from one sample in a study of blood T cells in healthy people across ages. TCRdb re-analysed the 5' RACE reads in MiXCR, keeping a single row per CDR3 protein. The data hold 1.5 million to 2 million distinct CDR3 sequences, with 40% to 55% observed a single time. Sequenced input: blood. All receptors derive from a woman aged 40 to 50 in good health. Each CDR3 is given with its conserved first and last residue. Each record gives: J gene, V gene, CDR3 protein.

>TRBJ2-7|TRBV4-3
CASSQDEGREQYF
>TRBJ1-2|TRBV27
CASSLDRGRANYGYTF
>TRBJ2-4|TRBV14
CASSQGVVQYF
>TRBJ2-1|TRBV7-2
CASSRETRLINEQFF
>-|TRBV12-3/TRBV12-4
CANTLGQGRYEQYF
>-|TRBV6-5
CASSYFSTAEYNEQYF
>TRBJ2-3|TRBV4-3
CASSQSGLGTDTQYF
>TRBJ1-1|TRBV3-1
CASSQTASNTEAFF
>TRBJ1-5|TRBV27
CASMGPGTQIKNRPQHF
>-|TRBV7-2
CASSLVVRTGSSKNIQYF
>TRBJ1-2|TRBV9
CASSVGGRLAYGYTF
>TRBJ1-1|TRBV9
CASSVEIDGSGITEAFF
>TRBJ1-2|TRBV6-5
CASSFGTGINGCTF
>TRBJ1-2|TRBV12-3/TRBV12-4
CASSPRGQEVRGYTF
>TRBJ2-5|TRBV7-2
CASSTQVIETQYF
>TRBJ2-1|TRBV20-1
CSASPRDYGHEQFF
>TRBJ2-1|TRBV6-1
CASSEALRWRAGYNEQFF
>TRBJ2-5|TRBV20-1
CSTSPETETQYF
>TRBJ2-7|TRBV28
CASNQQGDRDEQYF
>-|TRBV5-1
CASSKTGGSQETQYF
>TRBJ2-1|TRBV6-5
CASSYRRGEYNEQFF
>TRBJ1-1|TRBV7-2
CASSSRTGSSAFF
>TRBJ1-5|TRBV28
CAGSLTRGNQPQHF
>TRBJ1-4|TRBV7-2
CASSPPGHGDEKLFF
>TRBJ2-1|TRBV6-5
CASRPGTSGGQGEQFF
>TRBJ2-5|TRBV6-5
CASSLHWPYQETQYF
>TRBJ2-7|TRBV7-2
CASSLGPLSYEQYF
>TRBJ2-6|TRBV12-3/TRBV12-4
CASSLGVQGSGANVLTF
>TRBJ2-1|TRBV7-9
CASSHPRGSGASSYNEQFF
>TRBJ1-2|TRBV28
CASSGQATLGGYTF
>-|TRBV20-1
CSAWTHSYEQYF